The next 2 T cell receptor beta chains were all read from a single sample in a study of shared clonotypes between healthy human individuals. The data were produced by immunoSEQ multiplex PCR, yet TCRdb's version contains in-frame clones alone and is incomplete. The sample includes more than 2,000,000 clones, over 85% seen only once; the top ten take 0.3% to 0.4%. The sample consisted of naive CD4+ T cells from PBMCs. This sample's subset: CD45RA+ positively selected. The receptors come from a man aged 18 to 35 in good health. Some clones in this sample may be carry-over from other donors' samples.

The rearrangement links TRBV18 to TRBJ1-1; TRBD1 agrees at 9 bases. Germline V gene sequence: CDR1 KGHSH, CDR2 LQKENI. V lost 4 bases to trimming and J lost 3 bases; unmatched junction nucleotides: 6. The CDR3 is made up of 15 amino acids. The CDR3 sequence: CASSLTTGGDTEAFF. Written as DNA, the CDR3 is TGTGCCAGCTCACTAACGACAGGGGGAGACACTGAAGCTTTCTTT.

The chain has TRBV30 and TRBJ2-5, with TRBD2 as a possible D gene (5 bases). TRBJ2-7 matches the DNA end more closely, so the J call is doubtful. In germline, CDR1 is GTSNPN, CDR2 SVGIG (reference sequence). The CDR3 has 13 amino acids. For the CDR3, the DNA is TGTGCCTGGAGTGTTATGACGAGGGTCGAGCAGTACTTC. It specifies CAWSVMTRVEQYF.